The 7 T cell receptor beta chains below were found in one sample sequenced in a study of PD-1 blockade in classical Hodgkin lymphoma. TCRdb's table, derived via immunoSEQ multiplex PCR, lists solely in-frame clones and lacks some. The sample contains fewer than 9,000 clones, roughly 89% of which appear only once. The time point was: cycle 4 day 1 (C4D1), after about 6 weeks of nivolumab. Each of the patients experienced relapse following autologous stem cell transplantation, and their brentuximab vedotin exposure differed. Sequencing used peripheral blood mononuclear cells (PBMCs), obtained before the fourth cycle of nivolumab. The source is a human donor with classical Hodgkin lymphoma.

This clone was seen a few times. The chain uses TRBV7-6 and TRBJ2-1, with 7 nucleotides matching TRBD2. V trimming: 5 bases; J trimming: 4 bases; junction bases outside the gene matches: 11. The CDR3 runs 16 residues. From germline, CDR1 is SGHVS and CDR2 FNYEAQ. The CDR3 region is CASSPQGASGYNEQFF. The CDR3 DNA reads TGTGCCAGCAGCCCCCAAGGGGCTAGCGGTTACAATGAGCAGTTCTTC.

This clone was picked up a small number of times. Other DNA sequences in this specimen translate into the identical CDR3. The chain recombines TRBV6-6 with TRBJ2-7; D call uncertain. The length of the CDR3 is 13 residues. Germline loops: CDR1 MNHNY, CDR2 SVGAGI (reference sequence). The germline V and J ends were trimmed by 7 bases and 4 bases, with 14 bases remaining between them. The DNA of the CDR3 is TGTGCCAGCACCCTTTCGGGTGGTTACGAGCAGTACTTC. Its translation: CASTLSGGYEQYF.

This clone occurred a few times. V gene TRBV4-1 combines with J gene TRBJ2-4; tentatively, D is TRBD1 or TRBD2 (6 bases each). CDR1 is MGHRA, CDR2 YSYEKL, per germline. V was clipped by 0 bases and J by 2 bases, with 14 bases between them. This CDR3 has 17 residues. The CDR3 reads CASSQDGQGRSKNIQYF. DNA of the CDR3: TGCGCCAGCAGCCAAGATGGGCAGGGGAGGTCCAAAAACATTCAGTACTTC.

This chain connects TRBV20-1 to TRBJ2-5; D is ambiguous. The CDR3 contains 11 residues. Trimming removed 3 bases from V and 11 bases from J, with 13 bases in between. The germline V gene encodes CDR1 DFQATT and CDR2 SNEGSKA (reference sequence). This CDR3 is CSASVSEEQYF. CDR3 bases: TGCAGTGCTAGTGTGTCCGAGGAGCAGTACTTC.

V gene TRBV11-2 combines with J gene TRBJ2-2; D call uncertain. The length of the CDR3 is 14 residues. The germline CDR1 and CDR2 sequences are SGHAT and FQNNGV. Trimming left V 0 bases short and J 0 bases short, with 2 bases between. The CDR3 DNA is TGTGCCAGCAGCTTAGACTCGAACACCGGGGAGCTGTTTTTT. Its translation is CASSLDSNTGELFF. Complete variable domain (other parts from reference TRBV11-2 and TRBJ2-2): EAGVAQSPRYKIIEKRQSVAFWCNPISGHATLYWYQQILGQGPKLLIQFQNNGVVDDSQLPKDRFSAERLKGVDSTLKIQPAKLEDSAVYLCASSLDSNTGELFFGEGSRLTVL.

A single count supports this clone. In DNA form, the CDR3 reads TGTGCCAGCAGTACGTGGACAGGGGCTAACTATGGCTACACCTTC. Its translation: CASSTWTGANYGYTF. The V and J genes are TRBV6-5 and TRBJ1-2, with 9 bases that match TRBD1. Germline V lookup: CDR1 MNHEY, CDR2 SVGAGI. The V gene end was trimmed by 5 bases and the J gene end by 0 bases; junction bases not matched to a gene: 4. The CDR3 runs 15 residues.

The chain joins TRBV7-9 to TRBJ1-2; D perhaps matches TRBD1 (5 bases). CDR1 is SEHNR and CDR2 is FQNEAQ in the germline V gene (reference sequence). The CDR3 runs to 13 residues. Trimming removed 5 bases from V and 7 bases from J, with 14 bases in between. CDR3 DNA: TGTGCCAGCAGCCCTGGGACGGCCAGTGGCTACACCTTC. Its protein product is CASSPGTASGYTF.